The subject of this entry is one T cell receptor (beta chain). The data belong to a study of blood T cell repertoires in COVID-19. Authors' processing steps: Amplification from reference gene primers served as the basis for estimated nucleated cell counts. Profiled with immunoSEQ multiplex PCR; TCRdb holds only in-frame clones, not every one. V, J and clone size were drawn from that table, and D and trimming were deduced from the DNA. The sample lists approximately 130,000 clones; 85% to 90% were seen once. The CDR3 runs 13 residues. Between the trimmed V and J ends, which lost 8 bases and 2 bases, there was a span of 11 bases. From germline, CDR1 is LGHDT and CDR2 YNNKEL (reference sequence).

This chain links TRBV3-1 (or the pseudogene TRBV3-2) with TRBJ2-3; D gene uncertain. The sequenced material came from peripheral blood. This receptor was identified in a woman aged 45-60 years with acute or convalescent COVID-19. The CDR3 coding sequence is TGTGCCAGCTCCCAAGCGTTCACAGATACGCAGTATTTT. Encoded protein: CASSQAFTDTQYF.